This record covers a single TCR beta chain. The antigen remains unidentified. This record comes from a study of cytomegalovirus exposure and HLA in healthy donors. Study conclusions and caveats: Researchers reported that a few CMV-associated chains were confirmed in vitro as CMV antigen-specific.

Trimming removed 0 bases from V and 5 bases from J, with 14 bases in between. There are 15 residues in the CDR3. The V gene's germline CDR1 is SGDLS and CDR2 YYNGEE. Sequenced by immunoSEQ multiplex PCR; TCRdb stores in-frame clones only, minus some. Of some 130,000 clones listed, about 91% are singletons. This clonotype originated in a young woman in good health and CMV-seronegative. Sequencing input: PBMCs. The J gene is TRBJ2-5, the V gene TRBV9; D gene unclear. The chain's CDR3 is CASSVAPHKAETQYF. The CDR3 coding sequence is TGTGCCAGCAGCGTAGCTCCCCACAAAGCGGAGACCCAGTACTTC.